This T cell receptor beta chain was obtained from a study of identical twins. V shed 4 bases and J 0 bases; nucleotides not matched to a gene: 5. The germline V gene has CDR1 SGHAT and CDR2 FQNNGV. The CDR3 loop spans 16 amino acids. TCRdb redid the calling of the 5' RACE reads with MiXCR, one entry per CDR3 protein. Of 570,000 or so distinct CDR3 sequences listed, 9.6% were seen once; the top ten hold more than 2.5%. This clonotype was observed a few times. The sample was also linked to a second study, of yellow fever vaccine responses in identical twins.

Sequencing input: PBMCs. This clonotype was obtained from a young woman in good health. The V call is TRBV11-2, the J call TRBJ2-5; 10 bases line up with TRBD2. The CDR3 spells CASSSHSGGYQETQYF. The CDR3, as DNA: TGTGCCAGCAGCTCCCATAGCGGGGGGTACCAAGAGACCCAGTACTTC.